One T cell receptor beta chain is described in this entry. The antigen is unknown. The data derive from a study of T cell repertoires in cytomegalovirus infection. Study information: Alongside well-studied HLA-B-restricted CMV epitopes, recently identified HLA-C-restricted CMV epitopes were also used.

This CDR3 comprises 18 residues. V lost 5 bases to trimming and J lost 0 bases, with 20 bases between them. Notes on the study in general: HLA-C-restricted CMV-specific TCR beta clonotypes were dominant in the ex vivo response.

From the reads, TCRdb called clonotypes with MiXCR, one entry per CDR3 protein. The sample lists some 900,000 distinct CDR3 sequences, roughly 33% occurring once. The genes are TRBV12-3 or TRBV12-4 and TRBJ1-5, with unresolved D. The TCR comes from a human donor in good health (CMV status not recorded). Some clones in this sample may be carry-over from other donors' samples. The sample in question was cultured CD8+ T cells from PBMCs, obtained from culture after CMV antigen stimulation. The DNA for the CDR3 is TGTGCCAGCAGTGCGGTCGTGGGCCAGACTATTAGCAATCAGCCCCAGCATTTT. Its translation: CASSAVVGQTISNQPQHF.